This paragraph reports one T cell receptor beta chain. The data originate from a study of OX40 agonist ivuxolimab in advanced cancers. Study summary: Partial responses occurred in Three dose-escalation patients, one with hepatocellular carcinoma and two with cutaneous melanoma.

CDR3 length: 17 residues. V lost 2 bases and J 7 bases, leaving 20 bases between the germline ends. Germline lookup yields CDR1 SEHNR and CDR2 FQNEAQ (reference sequence). Produced via immunoSEQ multiplex PCR; TCRdb's table is partial and in-frame only. In the table there are around 97,000 clones, about 84% of which are singletons. This material consisted of CD4+ or CD8+ T cells sorted from blood, taken in a trial of the OX40 agonist ivuxolimab. The chain recombines TRBV7-9 with TRBJ1-4; a possible D gene is TRBD1 (6 bases). The clonotype was recovered from an adult with an advanced solid tumor such as melanoma, head and neck, liver or kidney cancer. CDR3 sequence (DNA): TGTGCCAGCAGCTTATGGGGGGCCCTACCGAAGGGTGAAAAACTGTTTTTT. Amino acids: CASSLWGALPKGEKLFF.